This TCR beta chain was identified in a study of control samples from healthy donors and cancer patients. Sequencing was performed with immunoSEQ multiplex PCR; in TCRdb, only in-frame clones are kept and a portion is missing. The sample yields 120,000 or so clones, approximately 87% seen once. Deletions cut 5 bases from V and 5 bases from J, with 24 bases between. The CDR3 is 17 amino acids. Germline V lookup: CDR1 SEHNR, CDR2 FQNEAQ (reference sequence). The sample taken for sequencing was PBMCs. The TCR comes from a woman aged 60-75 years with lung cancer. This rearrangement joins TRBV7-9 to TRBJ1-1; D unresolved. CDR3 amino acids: CASSRVNARTLGTEAFF. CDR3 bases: TGTGCCAGCAGCCGTGTTAATGCCAGGACCCTGGGTACTGAAGCTTTCTTT.